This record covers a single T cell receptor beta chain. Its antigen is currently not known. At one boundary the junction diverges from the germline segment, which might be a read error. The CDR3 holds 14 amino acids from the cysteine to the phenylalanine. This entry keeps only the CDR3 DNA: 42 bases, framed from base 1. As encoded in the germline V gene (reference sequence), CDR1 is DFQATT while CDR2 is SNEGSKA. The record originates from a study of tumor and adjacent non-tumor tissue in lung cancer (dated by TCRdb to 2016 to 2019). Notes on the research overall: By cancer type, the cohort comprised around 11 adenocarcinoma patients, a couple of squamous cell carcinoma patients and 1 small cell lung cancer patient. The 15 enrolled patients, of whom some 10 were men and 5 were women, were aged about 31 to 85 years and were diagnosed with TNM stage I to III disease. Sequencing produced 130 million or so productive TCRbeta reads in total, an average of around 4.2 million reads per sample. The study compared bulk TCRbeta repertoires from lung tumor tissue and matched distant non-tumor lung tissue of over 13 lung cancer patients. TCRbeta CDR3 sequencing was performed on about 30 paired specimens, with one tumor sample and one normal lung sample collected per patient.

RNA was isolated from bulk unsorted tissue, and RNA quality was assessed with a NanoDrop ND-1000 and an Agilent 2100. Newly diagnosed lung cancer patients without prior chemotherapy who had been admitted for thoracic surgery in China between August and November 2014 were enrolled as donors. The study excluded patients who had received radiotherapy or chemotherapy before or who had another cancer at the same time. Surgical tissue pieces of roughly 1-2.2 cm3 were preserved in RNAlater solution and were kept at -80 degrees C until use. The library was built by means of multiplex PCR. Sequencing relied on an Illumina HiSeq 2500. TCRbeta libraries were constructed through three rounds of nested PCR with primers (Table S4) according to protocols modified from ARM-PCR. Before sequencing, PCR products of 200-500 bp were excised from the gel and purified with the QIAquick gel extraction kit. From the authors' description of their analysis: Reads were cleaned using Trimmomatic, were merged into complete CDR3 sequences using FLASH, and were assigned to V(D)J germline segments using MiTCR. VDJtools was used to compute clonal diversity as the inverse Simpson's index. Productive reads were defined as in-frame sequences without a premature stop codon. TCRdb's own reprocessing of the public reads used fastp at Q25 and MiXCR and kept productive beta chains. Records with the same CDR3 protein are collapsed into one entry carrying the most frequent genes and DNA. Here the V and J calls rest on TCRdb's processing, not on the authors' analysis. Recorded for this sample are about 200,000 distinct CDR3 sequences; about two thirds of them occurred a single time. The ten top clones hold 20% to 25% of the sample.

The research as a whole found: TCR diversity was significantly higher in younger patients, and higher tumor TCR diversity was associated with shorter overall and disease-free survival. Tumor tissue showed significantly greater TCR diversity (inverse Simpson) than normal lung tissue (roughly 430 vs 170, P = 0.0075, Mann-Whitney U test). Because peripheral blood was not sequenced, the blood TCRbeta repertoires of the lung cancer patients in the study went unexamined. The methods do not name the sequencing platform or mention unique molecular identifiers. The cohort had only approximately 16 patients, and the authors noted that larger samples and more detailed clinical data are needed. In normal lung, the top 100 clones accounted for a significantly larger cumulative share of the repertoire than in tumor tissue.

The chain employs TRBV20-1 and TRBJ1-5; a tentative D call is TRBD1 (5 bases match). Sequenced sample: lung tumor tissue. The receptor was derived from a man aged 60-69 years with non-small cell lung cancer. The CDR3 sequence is CTAREGRENQPRHF. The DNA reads TGCACTGCTAGAGAGGGACGGGAGAATCAGCCCCGGCATTTT.